What follows are 20 T cell receptor beta chains derived from one specimen sequenced in a study of metastatic and nonmetastatic thyroid tumors (dated by TCRdb to the early 2020s). Library creation used PCR. The listed sequencing device is Illumina HiSeq 4000. TCRdb reworked the public reads: Q25 trimming with fastp, MiXCR clone assembly, productive beta chains retained. Recorded for this sample are 20,000 or so clones; 30% to 35% of them occurred a single time. The ten largest clones capture 20% to 25% of the sample. Before undergoing thyroid surgery, none of the patients had been given any kind of treatment. Sample: adjacent normal tissue. The origin of the receptors is a female donor with papillary thyroid cancer or a benign thyroid nodule (not recorded which). Some clones in this sample may be carry-over from other donors' samples.

This clone was picked up a small number of times. The rearrangement links TRBV9 to TRBJ2-7; tentative D call: TRBD1 (5 bases). Germline-derived CDR1 and CDR2 are SGDLS and YYNGEE. The CDR3 has 11 residues. The V gene lost 1 base and the J gene lost 6 bases, with 5 bases spanning the gap. The CDR3 spells CASSVQGEQYF. The CDR3, as DNA: TGTGCCAGCAGCGTACAGGGCGAGCAGTACTTC.

The chain has TRBV24-1 and TRBJ2-7; 9 bases align to TRBD1. CDR3 length: 16 residues. Germline V gene data show CDR1 as KGHDR and CDR2 as SFDVKD. Trimming cost V 8 bases and J 2 bases; bases outside gene matches: 12. CDR3 residues: CATTAGDRDETYEQYF. The CDR3 DNA is TGTGCCACCACAGCTGGGGACAGGGACGAAACCTACGAGCAGTACTTC.

The rearrangement links TRBV2 to TRBJ2-2; TRBD2 agrees at 7 bases. Trimming cost V 6 bases and J 4 bases; bases outside gene matches: 2. This CDR3 is built from 13 residues. CDR1 and CDR2 (germline): SNHLY, FYNNEI. CDR3 sequence reads: CASRGGVTGELFF. The DNA for the CDR3 is TGTGCCAGCAGGGGAGGGGTCACCGGGGAGCTGTTTTTT.

This clone ranks as medium-sized. This sequence joins TRBV5-1 and TRBJ1-3; 8 nucleotides align to TRBD1. Germline values: CDR1 SGHRS, CDR2 YFSETQ. The CDR3 length is 16 residues. With V trimmed by 0 bases and J by 7 bases, 9 bases remained unmatched. This CDR3 reads CASSLGVDRGSNTIYF. The CDR3 coding sequence is TGCGCCAGCAGCTTGGGAGTTGACAGGGGTTCCAACACCATATATTTT. Variable domain in full (rest from reference TRBV5-1 and TRBJ1-3): KAGVTQTPRYLIKTRGQQVTLSCSPISGHRSVSWYQQTPGQGLQFLFEYFSETQRNKGNFPGRFSGRQFSNSRSEMNVSTLELGDSALYLCASSLGVDRGSNTIYFGEGSWLTVV.

This chain joins TRBV7-2 and TRBJ2-7; D unclear. Germline CDR1 and CDR2: SGHTA and FQGNSA. The CDR3 is 13 amino acids. V lost 2 bases, J lost 2 bases, and 7 bases lay in between. The CDR3: CASSLRRTYEQYF. Here the CDR3 DNA reads TGTGCCAGCAGCTTACGAAGGACCTACGAGCAGTACTTC.

By share, this clone counts as medium-sized. The chain links TRBV12-3 or TRBV12-4 to TRBJ2-7; 7 bases match TRBD2. CDR3 size: 14 residues. V shed 5 bases and J 3 bases; nucleotides not matched to a gene: 7. The CDR3 sequence: CASSPSGLYYEQYF. CDR3 coding DNA: TGTGCCAGCAGTCCCTCGGGACTATACTACGAGCAGTACTTC.

On this clone itself: The junction departs from the called germline gene at one end, perhaps through a read error. V gene TRBV27 combines with J gene TRBJ1-6; D perhaps matches TRBD1 (6 bases). CDR1 is MNHEY and CDR2 is SMNVEV in the germline V gene (reference sequence). The CDR3 sequence is 17 residues long. The chain's CDR3 is CDSSFSGGRRYNSPLHF. The CDR3 coding sequence is TGTGACAGCAGTTTCTCTGGGGGCCGAAGGTATAATTCACCCCTCCACTTT.

This clone was picked up one time. V is TRBV2 and J is TRBJ2-3; TRBD2 aligns across 11 bases. CDR3 length equals 17 residues. Germline CDR1 and CDR2: SNHLY and FYNNEI. The junction had 5 bases not matched to a gene; V was cut back by 3 bases and J by 0 bases. CDR3 nucleotide sequence: TGTGCCAGCAGTGATAGCGGGGGGGCCCGGAGCACAGATACGCAGTATTTT. Translating it yields CASSDSGGARSTDTQYF.

This clone was recorded at least ten times. This rearrangement joins TRBV27 to TRBJ1-4; D is unresolved. This CDR3 has 16 amino acids. Germline values: CDR1 MNHEY, CDR2 SMNVEV (reference sequence). V lost 1 base and J 8 bases, leaving 17 bases between the germline ends. This CDR3 reads CASSLFGRSYKEKLFF. The CDR3 region has the DNA TGTGCCAGCAGTTTATTTGGTCGGTCATATAAAGAAAAACTGTTTTTT.

By proportion, this clone is medium-sized. The chain has TRBV6-1 and TRBJ1-5; possibly TRBD1 for D (5 bases). The CDR3 contains 15 residues. Deletions cut 6 bases from V and 3 bases from J, with 15 bases between. Germline V CDR1 and CDR2: MNHNS, SASEGT. CDR3: CASSGGDTANQPQHF. CDR3 DNA: TGTGCCAGCAGCGGGGGGGATACGGCCAATCAGCCCCAGCATTTT.

The J gene is TRBJ1-5, the V gene TRBV20-1, with 9 bases aligning to TRBD1. J gave up 5 bases and V 4 bases, and 3 bases lay outside the gene matches. Germline CDR1 reads DFQATT; CDR2 reads SNEGSKA (reference sequence). This CDR3 region has 13 residues. The CDR3 region is CSAMGQGHQPQHF. The CDR3 DNA reads as TGCAGTGCTATGGGACAGGGTCATCAGCCCCAGCATTTT.

The chain couples TRBV11-2 to TRBJ1-2; no clear D. CDR1 is SGHAT, CDR2 FQNNGV, per germline. This CDR3 is built from 14 residues. The V and J ends lost 0 bases and 0 bases respectively, with 5 bases between them. CDR3 sequence (DNA): TGTGCCAGCAGCTTAGACAGAGCTAACTATGGCTACACCTTC. Its translation: CASSLDRANYGYTF. The whole variable domain, filled in from reference TRBV11-2 and TRBJ1-2, reads EAGVAQSPRYKIIEKRQSVAFWCNPISGHATLYWYQQILGQGPKLLIQFQNNGVVDDSQLPKDRFSAERLKGVDSTLKIQPAKLEDSAVYLCASSLDRANYGYTFGSGTRLTVV.

This clone was detected a few times. The chain recombines TRBV6-1 with TRBJ2-1; 8 bases are shared with TRBD1. Germline CDR1 and CDR2: MNHNS and SASEGT. This CDR3 has 14 residues. Trimming removed 3 bases from V and 6 bases from J; junction bases left unmatched: 4. DNA of the CDR3: TGTGCCAGCAGTGATTGGACAGGGCTCAATGAGCAGTTCTTC. This gives the protein CASSDWTGLNEQFF.

This clone has only a few counts. The V and J genes are TRBV27 and TRBJ1-2, with 7 bases that match TRBD1. This CDR3 comprises 14 residues. J gave up 2 bases and V 3 bases, and 3 bases lay outside the gene matches. Germline V lookup: CDR1 MNHEY, CDR2 SMNVEV (reference sequence). CDR3 residues: CASSFGDSNYGYTF. For the CDR3, the DNA is TGTGCCAGCAGTTTTGGGGACAGCAACTATGGCTACACCTTC.

This clone came up a few times. V is TRBV6-1 and J is TRBJ1-6; tentatively, D is TRBD1 (5 bases). Trimming removed 3 bases from V and 10 bases from J, with 10 bases in between. CDR3 length equals 13 residues. Germline CDR1 reads MNHNS; CDR2 reads SASEGT. This chain's CDR3 is CASSEVGQSPLHF. The CDR3 DNA reads TGTGCCAGCAGTGAGGTGGGGCAGTCACCCCTCCACTTT.

V usage is TRBV7-9 and J usage is TRBJ2-7; D not certain. The V gene's germline CDR1 is SEHNR and CDR2 FQNEAQ (reference sequence). The CDR3 is 14 residues long. V was clipped by 0 bases and J by 2 bases, with 8 bases between them. In nucleotides, the CDR3 is TGTGCCAGCAGCTTAGCGGGATGGGCCTACGAGCAGTACTTC. It yields the protein CASSLAGWAYEQYF.

As regards this clone: The junction differs from germline at one of its ends, possibly a read error. The same CDR3 is also encoded by other DNA sequences in this sample. The V gene is TRBV6-5, the J gene TRBJ1-6; 8 positions match TRBD1. In germline, CDR1 is MNHEY, CDR2 SVGAGI. CDR3 length: 18 amino acids. CDR3 residues: CASSFTQGGRWYNSPLHF. CDR3 bases: TGTGCCAGCAGTTTCACACAGGGGGGCCGATGGTATAACTCACCCCTCCACTTT.

By its share, this clone is medium-sized. Other DNA sequences in this sample translate to the same CDR3. This sequence joins TRBV4-2 and TRBJ2-3; 12 nucleotides align to TRBD2. There are 16 residues in the CDR3. V was pared by 0 bases and J by 4 bases, with 2 bases of the junction left unmatched. In germline, CDR1 is LGHNA, CDR2 YNFKEQ. The CDR3 DNA is TGTGCCAGCAGCCAAGATCTAGCGGGGGGGGCAGATACGCAGTATTTT. It translates to CASSQDLAGGADTQYF.

CDR3 sequence reads: CAISRMDKWETQYF. CDR3 in DNA: TGTGCCATCAGCCGGATGGACAAATGGGAGACCCAGTACTTC. The genes are TRBV12-3 or TRBV12-4 and TRBJ2-5; tentative D call: TRBD1 (5 bases). V lost 10 bases and J lost 5, with 20 bases in between. The CDR3 loop spans 14 amino acids.

The chain recombines TRBV20-1 with TRBJ1-1; D gene unclear. With 6 bases removed from V and 1 base from J, the gap between germline ends came to 15 bases. CDR3 size: 14 residues. The germline V gene has CDR1 DFQATT and CDR2 SNEGSKA (reference sequence). For the CDR3, the DNA is TGCAGTGCCCTACCCTTACGGGGGAACACTGAAGCTTTCTTT. Translated: CSALPLRGNTEAFF.